One and the same sample provided the 8 T cell receptor beta chains below, sequenced in a study of blood T cell repertoires in COVID-19. Here immunoSEQ multiplex PCR was the method, and the copy in TCRdb shows in-frame clones only, minus some. Found here are about 150,000 clones, about nine tenths of them singletons; the top ten hold approximately 4%. Sequencing was performed on peripheral blood. The receptors shown here come from an older woman with acute or convalescent COVID-19.

This clone was observed a few times. As DNA, the CDR3 is TGTGCCAGCAGCCGATCAGGGGGCTCTTTACCTCCTTTCGAAGCTTTCTTT. Its translation: CASSRSGGSLPPFEAFF. The V gene is TRBV7-6, the J gene TRBJ1-1, with 8 bases identical to TRBD1. CDR3 length equals 17 residues. Germline V CDR1 and CDR2: SGHVS, FNYEAQ. The ends lost 5 bases at V and 8 bases at J; junction bases unmatched: 19.

The V gene is TRBV4-2, the J gene TRBJ2-3, with 9 bases matching TRBD2. Germline assignment: CDR1 LGHNA and CDR2 YNFKEQ. V gave up 4 bases and J gave up 6 bases; unmatched junction bases: 2. The CDR3 contains 13 residues. The CDR3 region is CASSRSGSDTQYF. The CDR3 nucleotides are TGTGCCAGCAGCCGTAGCGGGAGCGATACGCAGTATTTT.

Concerning this clone: At one end, the junction sequence differs from germline, possibly due to a read error. V gene TRBV7-7 combines with J gene TRBJ2-3; 7 bases agree with TRBD2. This CDR3 has 15 residues. Germline loops: CDR1 SSHAT, CDR2 FNYEAQ (reference sequence). The CDR3 sequence is CASSPSGGGPDTQYF. CDR3 DNA: TGTGCTAGCAGCCCTAGTGGGGGAGGGCCGGATACGCAGTATTTT.

This clone is a singleton in its sample. The V call is TRBV18, the J call TRBJ1-5; 8 bases align to TRBD1. CDR1 KGHSH and CDR2 LQKENI come from the germline V gene. The CDR3 totals 15 residues. V dropped 6 bases and J dropped 1; count of bases not matched to a gene: 5. CDR3 amino acids: CASSGQDSSNQPQHF. The CDR3 DNA sequence: TGTGCCAGCTCGGGACAGGATTCAAGCAATCAGCCCCAGCATTTT. The full variable domain, completed using reference TRBV18 and TRBJ1-5, is NAGVMQNPRHLVRRRGQEARLRCSPMKGHSHVYWYRQLPEEGLKFMVYLQKENIIDESGMPKERFSAEFPKEGPSILRIQQVVRGDSAAYFCASSGQDSSNQPQHFGDGTRLSIL.

A few counts support this clone. The V gene is TRBV7-9, the J gene TRBJ2-7; D unresolved. V lost 5 bases and J lost 6, with 8 bases in between. Germline CDR1 is SEHNR and CDR2 is FQNEAQ (reference sequence). CDR3 size: 11 residues. The chain's CDR3 is CASSVTGEQYF. The DNA for the CDR3 is TGTGCCAGCAGCGTGACGGGCGAGCAGTACTTC.

This clone appeared a single time. This chain joins TRBV30 and TRBJ1-5; D gene unclear. This CDR3 is built from 15 residues. Germline V gene sequence: CDR1 GTSNPN, CDR2 SVGIG (reference sequence). Deletions cut 0 bases from V and 2 bases from J, with 11 bases between. The DNA of the CDR3 is TGTGCCTGGAGTGTAGGTTGGAGGGGCAATCAGCCCCAGCATTTT. Protein sequence: CAWSVGWRGNQPQHF. Using reference TRBV30 and TRBJ1-5 for the parts outside the CDR3, the full variable domain is SQTIHQWPATLVQPVGSPLSLECTVEGTSNPNLYWYRQAAGRGLQLLFYSVGIGQISSEVPQNLSASRPQDRQFILSSKKLLLSDSGFYLCAWSVGWRGNQPQHFGDGTRLSIL.

The CDR3: CAISEGLAGNTEAFF. CDR3 nucleotide sequence: TGTGCCATCAGTGAGGGGCTGGCAGGGAACACTGAAGCTTTCTTT. The rearrangement links TRBV10-3 to TRBJ1-1; D gene ambiguous. The CDR3 totals 15 residues. V lost 2 bases, J lost 1 base, and 11 bases lay in between. Germline CDR1 ENHRY, CDR2 SYGVKD.

V gene TRBV7-9 combines with J gene TRBJ2-3; possible D gene TRBD2, 6 bases. Trimming took off 5 bases at V and 5 bases at J, with 17 bases between the two ends. CDR1 SEHNR and CDR2 FQNEAQ come from the germline V gene (reference sequence). The CDR3 is 15 residues long. This CDR3 reads CASSPSGWAVDTQYF. CDR3 nucleotide sequence: TGTGCCAGCAGCCCCAGCGGGTGGGCGGTAGATACGCAGTATTTT.